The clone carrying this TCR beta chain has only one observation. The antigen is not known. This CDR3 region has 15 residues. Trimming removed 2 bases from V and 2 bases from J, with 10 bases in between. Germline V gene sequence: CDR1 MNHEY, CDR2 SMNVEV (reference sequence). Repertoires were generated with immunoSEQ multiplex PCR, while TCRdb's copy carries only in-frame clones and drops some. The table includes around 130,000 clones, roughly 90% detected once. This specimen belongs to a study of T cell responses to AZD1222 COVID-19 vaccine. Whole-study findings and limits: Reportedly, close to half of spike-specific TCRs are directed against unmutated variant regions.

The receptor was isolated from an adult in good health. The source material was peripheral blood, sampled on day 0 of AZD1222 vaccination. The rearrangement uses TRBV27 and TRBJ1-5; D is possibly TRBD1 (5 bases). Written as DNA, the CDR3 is TGTGCCAGCAGTTTACCCAAAGGGGGCAATCAGCCCCAGCATTTT. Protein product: CASSLPKGGNQPQHF.